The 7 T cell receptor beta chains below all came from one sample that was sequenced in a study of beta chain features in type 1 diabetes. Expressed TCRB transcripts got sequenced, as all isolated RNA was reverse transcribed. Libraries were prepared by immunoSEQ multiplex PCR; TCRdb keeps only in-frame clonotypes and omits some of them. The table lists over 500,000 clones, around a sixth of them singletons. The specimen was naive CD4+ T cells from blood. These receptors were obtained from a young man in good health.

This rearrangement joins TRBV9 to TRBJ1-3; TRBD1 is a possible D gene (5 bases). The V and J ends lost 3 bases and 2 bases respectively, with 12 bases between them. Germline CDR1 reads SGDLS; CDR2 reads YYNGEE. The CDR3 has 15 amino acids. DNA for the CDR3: TGTGCCAGCAGCGCGCCACGGGGGGCTGGAAACACCATATATTTT. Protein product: CASSAPRGAGNTIYF.

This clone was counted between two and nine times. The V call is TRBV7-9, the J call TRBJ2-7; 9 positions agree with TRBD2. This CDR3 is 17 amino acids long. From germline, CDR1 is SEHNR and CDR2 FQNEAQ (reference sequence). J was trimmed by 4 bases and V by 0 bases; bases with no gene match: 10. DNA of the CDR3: TGTGCCAGCAGCTTAGCTGCTGGAGCGGGAGGCCTATACGAGCAGTACTTC. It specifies CASSLAAGAGGLYEQYF.

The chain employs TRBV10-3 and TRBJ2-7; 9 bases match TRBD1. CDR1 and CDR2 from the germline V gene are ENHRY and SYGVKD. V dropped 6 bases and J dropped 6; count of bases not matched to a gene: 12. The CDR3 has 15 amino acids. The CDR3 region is CAIRPPGQGMSEQYF. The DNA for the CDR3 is TGTGCCATCAGGCCCCCGGGACAGGGTATGAGCGAGCAGTACTTC.

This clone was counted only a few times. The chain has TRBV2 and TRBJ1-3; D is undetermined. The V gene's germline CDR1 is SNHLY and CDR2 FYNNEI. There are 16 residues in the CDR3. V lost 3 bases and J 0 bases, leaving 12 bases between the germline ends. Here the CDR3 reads CASSENRRFSGNTIYF. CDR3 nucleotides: TGTGCCAGCAGTGAGAACAGACGCTTCTCTGGAAACACCATATATTTT.

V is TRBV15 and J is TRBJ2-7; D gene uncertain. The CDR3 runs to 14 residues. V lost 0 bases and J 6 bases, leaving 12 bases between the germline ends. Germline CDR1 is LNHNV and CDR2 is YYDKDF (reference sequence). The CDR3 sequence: CATSRDLVRSEQYF. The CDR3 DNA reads TGTGCCACCAGCAGAGATTTGGTCAGGAGCGAGCAGTACTTC.

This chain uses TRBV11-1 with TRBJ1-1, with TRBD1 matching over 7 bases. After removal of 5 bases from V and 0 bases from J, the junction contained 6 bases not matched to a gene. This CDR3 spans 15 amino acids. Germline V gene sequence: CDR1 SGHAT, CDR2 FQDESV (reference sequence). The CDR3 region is CASSLGQAMNTEAFF. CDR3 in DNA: TGTGCCAGCAGCCTCGGACAGGCGATGAACACTGAAGCTTTCTTT.

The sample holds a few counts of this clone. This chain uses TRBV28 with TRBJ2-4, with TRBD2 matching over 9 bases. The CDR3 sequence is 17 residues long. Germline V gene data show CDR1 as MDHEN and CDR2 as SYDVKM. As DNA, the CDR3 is TGTGCTACCCAGGGACTAGCCTCTTCCTTAGCCAAAAACATTCAGTACTTC. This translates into CATQGLASSLAKNIQYF.